This T cell receptor (beta chain) was sequenced for a study of shared clonotypes between healthy human individuals. CDR3 length: 14 amino acids. V lost 2 bases and J lost 2, with 11 bases in between. Germline V gene data show CDR1 as SGHRS and CDR2 as YFSETQ. Clones were read by immunoSEQ multiplex PCR, and TCRdb kept only the in-frame ones, dropping some. Of 400,000 to 600,000 clones in the sample, 75% to 80% were seen once. The specimen was PBMCs. The TCR originated in a woman between 40 and 50 years old in good health. Some clones in this sample may be carry-over from other donors' samples. V is TRBV5-1 and J is TRBJ2-7; D not certain. CDR3: CASSFGTSTYEQYF. DNA of the CDR3: TGCGCCAGCAGCTTCGGCACCTCGACCTACGAGCAGTACTTC.